The 13 T cell receptor beta chains below come from one sample, sequenced in a study of T cell responses to AZD1222 COVID-19 vaccine. The protocol was immunoSEQ multiplex PCR, while the TCRdb copy is restricted to in-frame clones and leaves out a portion. Altogether approximately 160,000 clones are present, 75% to 90% being singletons, with the ten largest covering 2% to 3%. Sample: peripheral blood, taken on day 0 of AZD1222 vaccination. The source is an adult in good health.

This clone was observed a single time. The chain is built from TRBV2 and TRBJ2-3, with 9 positions matching TRBD2. CDR3 length equals 13 residues. Germline V gene data show CDR1 as SNHLY and CDR2 as FYNNEI. Losses at the gene ends were 1 base for V and 9 bases for J; bases not matched to a gene: 2. CDR3 nucleotides: TGTGCCAGCAGTGAAGGGGCGGGAGGGACGCAGTATTTT. Its translation is CASSEGAGGTQYF.

V usage is TRBV28 and J usage is TRBJ1-2; D may be TRBD1 (5 bases). V was shortened by 7 bases and J by 4 bases, with 16 bases between the two germline ends. Germline V gene sequence: CDR1 MDHEN, CDR2 SYDVKM. The CDR3 extends over 14 amino acids. The CDR3 loop is CASKEGRGLYGYTF. CDR3 nucleotides: TGTGCCAGCAAGGAGGGGAGGGGACTCTATGGCTACACCTTC.

The chain combines TRBV2 with TRBJ2-1, with TRBD2 identical over 8 bases. J gave up 6 bases and V 3 bases, and 7 bases lay outside the gene matches. This CDR3 region has 15 residues. The germline V gene has CDR1 SNHLY and CDR2 FYNNEI. The CDR3 is CASSDGRAGPNEQFF. As DNA, the CDR3 is TGTGCCAGCAGTGACGGGAGGGCGGGGCCCAATGAGCAGTTCTTC.

This chain connects TRBV5-1 to TRBJ2-3, with 8 bases identical to TRBD2. The CDR3 runs to 15 residues. The ends lost 4 bases at V and 2 bases at J; junction bases unmatched: 6. CDR1 is SGHRS and CDR2 is YFSETQ in the germline V gene. The CDR3 loop reads CASSPGTRLTDTQYF. CDR3 bases: TGCGCCAGCAGCCCCGGGACTAGGCTCACAGATACGCAGTATTTT.

The chain has TRBV12-5 and TRBJ1-5; tentatively, D is TRBD1 (5 bases). The V and J ends lost 3 bases and 5 bases respectively, with 11 bases between them. Germline values: CDR1 LGHNT, CDR2 FRNRAP. This CDR3 region has 14 residues. CDR3 protein: CASGLEGRDQPQHF. CDR3 sequence (DNA): TGTGCTAGTGGTTTAGAGGGGCGAGATCAGCCCCAGCATTTT.

The chain recombines TRBV27 with TRBJ1-6, with D maybe TRBD1 (5 bases). V dropped 7 bases and J dropped 7 bases, with 14 bases sitting between them. This CDR3 region has 14 residues. Germline V gene data show CDR1 as MNHEY and CDR2 as SMNVEV (reference sequence). CDR3 bases: TGTGCCAGCACCTTGTCAGGGAGAAATTCACCCCTCCACTTT. Translation: CASTLSGRNSPLHF.

The rearrangement uses TRBV19 and TRBJ2-1, with 8 bases matching TRBD2. CDR3 size: 19 residues. The J segment lost 1 base and the V segment lost 0 bases, leaving 11 bases of the junction unmatched. In germline, CDR1 is LNHDA, CDR2 SQIVND (reference sequence). CDR3 sequence reads: CASSIEGVGGRRSYNEQFF. The CDR3 nucleotides read TGTGCCAGTAGTATAGAGGGGGTTGGCGGGAGGCGGTCCTACAATGAGCAGTTCTTC.

V and J are TRBV5-1 and TRBJ2-3; TRBD1 matches 9 bases. Germline CDR1 SGHRS, CDR2 YFSETQ. Unmatched junction bases numbered 3, after V lost 9 bases and J lost 4 bases. This CDR3 comprises 12 residues. CDR3 sequence reads: CATGTGSDTQYF. In nucleotides, the CDR3 is TGCGCCACCGGGACAGGGTCAGATACGCAGTATTTT.

The V call is TRBV18, the J call TRBJ1-2, with TRBD1 matching 10 bases. Trimming cost V 3 bases and J 12 bases; bases outside gene matches: 10. This CDR3 spans 14 amino acids. Germline V CDR1 and CDR2: KGHSH, LQKENI. The CDR3 reads CASSPSGQGRADTF. The CDR3 nucleotides read TGTGCCAGCTCACCCTCGGGACAGGGGAGAGCGGACACCTTC.

This clone was counted between two and nine times. CDR3 bases: TGCGCCAGCAGCTTGGCCGTTCAGATGAACACTGAAGCTTTCTTT. It specifies CASSLAVQMNTEAFF. V usage is TRBV5-1 and J usage is TRBJ1-1; D is undetermined. The CDR3 is made up of 15 amino acids. Germline V gene lookup returns CDR1 SGHRS and CDR2 YFSETQ. V was cut by 0 bases and J by 0 bases, with 9 bases left in between.

The V and J genes are TRBV5-1 and TRBJ2-7; 7 bases match TRBD1. The CDR3 is 13 amino acids. Germline loops: CDR1 SGHRS, CDR2 YFSETQ. J gave up 4 bases and V 4 bases, and 5 bases lay outside the gene matches. This chain's CDR3 is CASSRDSGYEQYF. The CDR3 nucleotides read TGCGCCAGCAGCAGGGACAGTGGGTACGAGCAGTACTTC.

The V and J genes are TRBV4-1 and TRBJ2-5, with TRBD1 matching over 8 bases. J was trimmed by 5 bases and V by 3 bases; bases with no gene match: 8. CDR3 length equals 15 residues. Germline V lookup: CDR1 MGHRA, CDR2 YSYEKL. The CDR3 spells CASSQRRTGPETQYF. The CDR3 bases are TGCGCCAGCAGCCAGCGCAGGACAGGGCCGGAGACCCAGTACTTC.

The rearrangement joins TRBV19 to TRBJ2-7; either TRBD1 or TRBD2 may supply D (5 bases each). The V end lost 4 bases, the J end lost 4 bases, and 14 bases lay between the germline ends. This CDR3 contains 14 residues. Germline CDR1 reads LNHDA; CDR2 reads SQIVND (reference sequence). The CDR3 nucleotides read TGTGCCAGTAGTAGGGAGATGAGGGGATACGAGCAGTACTTC. Residues: CASSREMRGYEQYF.